The sequence of this T cell receptor beta chain was determined in a study of T-cell reconstitution after alpha-beta-depleted transplantation in children. V was cut by 0 bases and J by 5 bases, with 15 bases left in between. Germline V CDR1 and CDR2: ENHRY, SYGVKD. The CDR3 has 16 amino acids. Preparation of the TCRbeta library involved a method that used unique molecular identifiers. TCRdb used MiXCR to reprocess the PCR reads, holding one entry per CDR3 protein. The sample contains hundreds of thousands of distinct CDR3 sequences, 15% to 20% of which appear only once. The TCR sequence derives from a male patient between 2 and 10 years old who had a stem cell transplant for acute lymphoblastic leukemia, so the T cells may come from the graft donor. The chain couples TRBV10-3 to TRBJ2-3; unclear D gene. The sequenced sample was PBMCs, mostly from graft donor cells, obtained 360 days after TCRalphabeta/CD19-depleted stem cell transplant. In DNA, the CDR3 is TGTGCCATCAGTGAGTCGAGGTCAAGGATCGGAGATACGCAGTATTTT. It translates to CAISESRSRIGDTQYF.